This T cell receptor (beta chain) was found in a study of T cell responses to AZD1222 COVID-19 vaccine listed by TCRdb under 2021. In terms of the full investigation: AZD1222 recipients whose second dose came at about 4 weeks and those whose second dose came at about 12 weeks were combined into one group, since spike-specific TCR depth and breadth did not differ between the two schedules. TCR sequencing covered more than 230 trial participants: some 210 given two doses of AZD1222 and about 26 given two doses of MenACWY control vaccine. Enrollment into the trials was organized by age into subgroups of 18-55, 56-69 and 70-plus years, and those subgroups contained approximately 150, 30 and 60 TCR-sequenced participants, respectively. The study at large found these results: The 56-69-year group was small, and its depth increase did not reach significance, likely because of low power. Vaccine-associated CD4 TCRs spanned the whole spike protein, with dominant responses in regions 160-218 and 743-854. Conclusions about previously exposed vaccinees were limited because only 5 or 6 AZD1222 recipients were SARS-CoV-2 seropositive at baseline. A significant rise in spike-specific TCR breadth and depth was observed after two AZD1222 doses relative to day 0 and relative to MenACWY recipients. Most participants were white British and females outnumbered males, and the authors suggested that clonal diversity may have been underestimated. Reportedly, almost half of the unique spike-specific TCRs recognized epitopes lying outside the regions that are mutated in the B.1.351 and B.1.1.7 variants. Because no day 14 peak-response samples were available, the repertoires could be characterized only after the peak T cell response.

The CDR3 regions of human TCRbeta chains were analyzed by immunosequencing. Under the source paper's analysis protocol: TCRs in the repertoires were compared against a reference library of SARS-CoV-2-specific TCRs that had been generated with the MIRA antigen-specificity platform. Breadth was defined as the fraction of unique TCRs that were SARS-CoV-2-associated, and depth was defined as the fraction of total T cells that were SARS-CoV-2-associated. Using the MIRA data, each spike-specific TCR was mapped to the spike region that the TCR reacts to and placed in a CD4 or CD8 class. Log10-transformed breadth and depth values were compared by one-way ANOVA with Sidak's multiple comparisons tests. The source is immuneACCESS, and TCRdb retained only in-frame sequences with V and J called. Part of the clones is not carried over; for the studies checked, unresolved V genes explain less than half of this, and the remainder is unexplained. V and J calls plus clone size are reproduced from that table; the DNA served to infer D and trimming. This sample holds around 150,000 clones; approximately 90% were observed only once. The biggest ten clones account for roughly 2% of the sample.

Cut back by 6 bases and 2 bases, the V and J ends lie 16 bases apart. The germline V gene gives CDR1 as SGHAT and CDR2 as FQNNGV. Counted from cysteine to phenylalanine, this CDR3 has 16 amino acids. The entry retains the CDR3 DNA only, 48 bases that are in frame from base 1. The time point label here, explained by the study, means: baseline before first vaccination. The vaccinee samples were drawn from two UK trials, COV001 and COV002, one of which was a single-blind randomized controlled phase 2/3 trial testing AZD1222 (ChAdOx1 nCoV-19) in healthy adults. For TCRbeta chain sequencing, PBMC samples from trial participants were taken at day 0 and at day 28 after the second dose. Points on this clone: The antigen it recognizes is unknown. Base qualities were left out, and no much larger clone turns up one base away.

This TCR was sampled from an adult in good health. Material: peripheral blood, obtained on day 0 of AZD1222 vaccination. The rearrangement joined TRBV11-2 to TRBJ2-2; TRBD1 is possibly the D segment (6 matching bases). The nucleotide sequence reads TGTGCCAGCAGGTGGACAGACCGCATTAACACCGGGGAGCTGTTTTTT. This sequence encodes CASRWTDRINTGELFF. The variable domain in full, with residues beyond the CDR3 obtained from the reference TRBV11-2 and TRBJ2-2 genes, is EAGVAQSPRYKIIEKRQSVAFWCNPISGHATLYWYQQILGQGPKLLIQFQNNGVVDDSQLPKDRFSAERLKGVDSTLKIQPAKLEDSAVYLCASRWTDRINTGELFFGEGSRLTVL.